Each of the 11 T cell receptor beta chains below was sequenced from the same sample in a study of T cells in Graves' hyperthyroidism and ophthalmopathy. TCR beta CDR3 region amplification was performed from RNA transcripts. Carried out on the TCR CDR3, a first-round RT-PCR used the HTBI primer set. TCRdb re-called the multiplex PCR reads through MiXCR, storing one row per CDR3 protein. Of roughly 650,000 distinct CDR3 sequences listed, around 16% are singletons. Input material: blood. The source is a woman between 35 and 50 years old with Graves' ophthalmopathy.

This chain uses TRBV28 with TRBJ2-7; 8 bases are shared with TRBD2. Germline CDR1 reads MDHEN; CDR2 reads SYDVKM. Trimming cost V 5 bases and J 5 bases; bases outside gene matches: 17. The CDR3 contains 17 residues. The CDR3 nucleotides are TGTGCCAGCAGTGAAGTTGCTTCCGGGACTAGTATTGACGAGCAGTACTTC. Translated, it gives CASSEVASGTSIDEQYF.

The sample holds many counts of this clonotype. The chain uses TRBV12-3 or TRBV12-4 and TRBJ2-1; TRBD2 matches 13 bases. With V trimmed by 5 bases and J by 9 bases, 7 bases remained unmatched. The CDR3 covers 15 residues. The CDR3 nucleotides read TGTGCCAGCAGTACGATTCGACTAGCGGGAGGTGAGCAGTTCTTC. It encodes CASSTIRLAGGEQFF.

This clonotype came up many times. The chain employs TRBV5-5 and TRBJ1-1; perhaps TRBD1 as D (5 bases). Trimming pared 3 bases from V and 8 bases from J, leaving 11 bases between. The CDR3 contains 12 residues. Germline loops: CDR1 SGHKS, CDR2 YYEKEE (reference sequence). The CDR3 DNA reads as TGTGCCAGCAGCTCCCCACGGGACGAAGCTTTCTTT. This translates into CASSSPRDEAFF.

The V call is TRBV7-9, the J call TRBJ1-4, with 9 positions matching TRBD1. This CDR3 region has 12 residues. After removal of 5 bases from V and 10 bases from J, the junction contained 2 bases not matched to a gene. The germline V gene encodes CDR1 SEHNR and CDR2 FQNEAQ (reference sequence). CDR3 nucleotide sequence: TGTGCCAGCAGCCGGACAGGGGCAAAACTGTTTTTT. Protein product: CASSRTGAKLFF.

This clonotype was found many times. The chain combines TRBV11-2 with TRBJ2-5, with 8 bases that match TRBD1. V lost 4 bases to trimming and J lost 4 bases; unmatched junction nucleotides: 5. This CDR3 contains 14 residues. Germline V lookup: CDR1 SGHAT, CDR2 FQNNGV. This CDR3 reads CASSSGQGSETQYF. As DNA, the CDR3 is TGTGCCAGCAGCTCAGGACAGGGATCAGAGACCCAGTACTTC.

Concerning this clonotype: One end of the junction varies from germline; a read error may be responsible. This chain links TRBV6-1 with TRBJ2-1; D tentatively reads TRBD1 or TRBD2 (5 bases each). CDR3 length: 14 amino acids. Germline CDR1 and CDR2: MNHNS and SASEGT. The CDR3: CASSPSRGTTTLLF. Here the CDR3 DNA reads TGTGCCAGCAGTCCCAGCCGAGGGACCACTACCCTCCTCTTC.

This clonotype occurred many times. The chain links TRBV20-1 to TRBJ2-7; TRBD2 agrees at 7 bases. This CDR3 comprises 15 residues. J lost 7 bases, V lost 5 bases, and 17 bases had no gene match. Looked up from germline, CDR1 is DFQATT and CDR2 is SNEGSKA (reference sequence). The CDR3 region is CSAYHRDYGREEQYF. Written as DNA, the CDR3 is TGCAGTGCTTATCACCGGGACTACGGCCGCGAAGAGCAGTACTTC.

The chain links TRBV27 to TRBJ2-7; 7 bases match TRBD1. The trim removed 5 bases at V and 4 bases at J, leaving 8 bases unmatched. Germline loops: CDR1 MNHEY, CDR2 SMNVEV (reference sequence). The length of the CDR3 is 14 residues. DNA of the CDR3: TGTGCCAGCAGTACTATGCCGACAGGGTACGAGCAGTACTTC. It codes for CASSTMPTGYEQYF.

The sample holds many counts of this clonotype. CDR3 region: CASSLGTSGGGTDTQYF. Here the CDR3 DNA reads TGTGCCAGCAGCCTCGGGACTAGCGGGGGGGGCACAGATACGCAGTATTTT. V and J are TRBV11-2 and TRBJ2-3; 16 bases map to TRBD2. The CDR3 has 17 amino acids. Germline assignment: CDR1 SGHAT and CDR2 FQNNGV. J gave up 1 base and V 5 bases, and 3 bases lay outside the gene matches.

The chain combines TRBV6-1 with TRBJ2-1; 7 bases fit TRBD2. Losses at the gene ends were 5 bases for V and 2 bases for J; bases not matched to a gene: 9. The V gene's germline CDR1 is MNHNS and CDR2 SASEGT. The CDR3 loop spans 16 amino acids. This CDR3 reads CASSLVGGPPYNEQFF. The DNA of the CDR3 is TGTGCCAGCAGTTTGGTGGGAGGGCCCCCCTACAATGAGCAGTTCTTC.

V gene TRBV20-1 combines with J gene TRBJ2-2; D may be TRBD2 (6 bases). Germline V gene sequence: CDR1 DFQATT, CDR2 SNEGSKA (reference sequence). This CDR3 is 15 amino acids long. Deletions cut 6 bases from V and 6 bases from J, with 20 bases between. The CDR3 region is CSAPGQTGVPGELFF. The CDR3 DNA reads TGCAGTGCCCCGGGCCAAACGGGGGTGCCCGGGGAGCTGTTTTTT.